This TCR beta chain was captured by sequencing in a study of blood T cells in healthy people across ages. Study overall: The template switching approach captured approximately one barcoded beta molecule for every two T cells.

In regard to this clonotype: Its antigen is not identified.

General study points: Versus aged donors, long-lived donors had higher diversity and more naive CD4+ cells. Per million T cells, TCR beta diversity dropped roughly linearly as age increased.

This CDR3 contains 13 residues. CDR1 and CDR2 from the germline V gene are MGHRA and YSYEKL. Between the trimmed V and J ends, which lost 0 bases and 6 bases, there was a span of 8 bases. Primers used in a second PCR of about 7 to 12 cycles were a sample-barcoded 5' primer and a J-beta primer mix. TCRdb called the 5' RACE reads again in MiXCR, with one record for every CDR3 protein. The sample shows some 1.4 million distinct CDR3 sequences, around two fifths of them seen only once. The origin of this receptor is a woman between 18 and 29 years old in good health. Sequenced: blood. The rearrangement uses TRBV4-1 and TRBJ1-1; TRBD1 might be the D (6 bases). The CDR3 DNA reads TGCGCCAGCAGCCAAGATCAGGGGTCTGAAGCTTTCTTT. Residues: CASSQDQGSEAFF.